This T cell receptor beta chain was documented in a study of blood T cell repertoires in COVID-19. On the study more broadly: From T cells, B-cell-depleted T cells, or PBMCs came the material, which was cDNA or gDNA.

V was pared by 4 bases and J by 0 bases, with 11 bases between. Germline CDR1 reads SGHRS; CDR2 reads YFSETQ. The CDR3 extends over 16 amino acids. Original processing methods: The assay estimated nucleated cells by amplifying reference gene primers. Sequenced by immunoSEQ multiplex PCR; TCRdb stores in-frame clones only, minus some. Clone size and the V and J calls come from that table; the DNA yielded D and trimming. The sample has approximately 110,000 clones, roughly nine tenths seen once. The sample taken for sequencing was peripheral blood. This receptor was obtained from a man aged 45-65 years with COVID-19, enrolled during active disease. The genes are TRBV5-1 and TRBJ2-6, with D maybe TRBD2 (5 bases). CDR3 in DNA: TGCGCCAGCAGCCAAGGACTTTCCTCTGGGGCCAACGTCCTGACTTTC. It codes for CASSQGLSSGANVLTF.